The present T cell receptor (beta chain) was sequenced within a study of ipilimumab plus nivolumab after autologous stem cell transplantation. This CDR3 comprises 13 residues. The V and J ends lost 5 bases and 5 bases respectively, with 10 bases between them. Germline V gene data show CDR1 as MNHNS and CDR2 as SASEGT. Clones were sequenced by immunoSEQ multiplex PCR, and TCRdb holds only the in-frame ones, with some missing. The sample yields more than 15,000 clones, roughly 80% seen once. The receptor's source is a male donor with diffuse large B-cell lymphoma. The starting material was PBMCs, obtained in a trial of ipilimumab plus nivolumab as post-transplant consolidation. This chain connects TRBV6-1 to TRBJ2-1; TRBD2 might be the D (5 bases). This CDR3 is CASSRTSHNEQFF. The CDR3 DNA reads TGTGCCAGCAGTCGGACTTCCCACAATGAGCAGTTCTTC.